What follows are 27 T cell receptor beta chains derived from one specimen sequenced in a study of beta chain features in type 1 diabetes. These receptors are not linked to any known antigen. Every isolated RNA sample was fully reverse transcribed, so sequencing captured expressed TCRB transcripts. This table comes from immunoSEQ multiplex PCR, and its TCRdb copy is limited to in-frame clones, with some not included. Of about 53,000 clones in the sample, 55% to 80% are singletons; the top ten hold approximately 0.29%. Notes on the study in general: Shorter TCRB CDR3s, moderately but significantly so, were found in Type 1 diabetes patients in all four CD4+ subsets.

Sequenced material: stem cell memory CD4+ T cells from blood. Source of these receptors: a woman in her twenties or thirties with type 1 diabetes.

The chain uses TRBV7-2 and TRBJ1-2, with D possibly matching TRBD1 (5 bases). The V gene lost 5 bases and the J gene lost 6 bases, with 22 bases spanning the gap. Germline CDR1 is SGHTA and CDR2 is FQGNSA. CDR3 length equals 16 residues. In nucleotides, the CDR3 is TGTGCCAGCAGCCCGATCGGATGGGGGACGGGGGATGGCTACACCTTC. It specifies CASSPIGWGTGDGYTF.

V is TRBV30 and J is TRBJ2-7; 13 positions match TRBD2. In germline, CDR1 is GTSNPN, CDR2 SVGIG (reference sequence). V gave up 5 bases and J gave up 6 bases; unmatched junction bases: 7. The CDR3 totals 14 residues. The chain's CDR3 is CAWDTGLAGTEQYF. The CDR3 coding sequence is TGTGCCTGGGACACGGGACTAGCGGGAACCGAGCAGTACTTC.

This clone appeared a few times. The chain links TRBV9 to TRBJ2-1, with D possibly matching TRBD1 (5 bases). This CDR3 is 15 amino acids long. Per the germline V gene, CDR1 is SGDLS and CDR2 is YYNGEE. Trimming pared 4 bases from V and 5 bases from J, leaving 16 bases between. CDR3 nucleotide sequence: TGTGCCAGCAGCCGAAGACAGCTTCGGGACAATGAGCAGTTCTTC. Translating it yields CASSRRQLRDNEQFF.

The CDR3 loop is CASSFSGILYEQYF. In DNA, the CDR3 is TGTGCCAGCAGCTTTTCCGGGATCCTCTACGAGCAGTACTTC. The gene calls are TRBV5-6 and TRBJ2-7, with D possibly TRBD2 on 5 matching bases. Germline loops: CDR1 SGHDT, CDR2 YYEEEE. The CDR3 runs 14 residues. The germline V and J ends were trimmed by 2 bases and 3 bases, with 12 bases remaining between them.

The chain employs TRBV25-1 and TRBJ2-1; 11 bases agree with TRBD2. V trimming: 7 bases; J trimming: 6 bases; junction bases outside the gene matches: 8. Per germline, CDR1 MGHDK and CDR2 SYGVNS. The CDR3 length is 15 residues. The CDR3 protein is CASTATSGSRNEQFF. For the CDR3, the DNA is TGTGCCAGCACCGCCACTAGCGGGAGTCGCAATGAGCAGTTCTTC.

This chain joins TRBV7-9 and TRBJ2-7; 10 nucleotides align to TRBD1. Germline V CDR1 and CDR2: SEHNR, FQNEAQ (reference sequence). J lost 3 bases, V lost 5 bases, and 10 bases had no gene match. The CDR3 is 16 amino acids. The CDR3: CASSEGTGQGNYEQYF. The CDR3 DNA follows: TGTGCCAGCAGCGAAGGTACGGGACAGGGGAACTACGAGCAGTACTTC.

This clone was picked up a small number of times. The gene calls are TRBV7-9 and TRBJ2-1, with D maybe TRBD2 (6 bases). Trimming removed 4 bases at V and 1 base at J, with 8 bases between. This CDR3 contains 14 residues. Per germline, CDR1 SEHNR and CDR2 FQNEAQ (reference sequence). The CDR3 DNA sequence: TGTGCCAGCAGCTCTCGGGGGTCCTACAATGAGCAGTTCTTC. Its translation is CASSSRGSYNEQFF.

The chain links TRBV14 to TRBJ2-1; D might be TRBD1 (6 bases). The CDR3 loop spans 16 amino acids. Germline lookup yields CDR1 SGHDN and CDR2 FVKESK. V was pared by 4 bases and J by 0 bases, with 13 bases between. In DNA, the CDR3 is TGTGCCAGCAGCCCCTTCACAGGGAGCTCCTACAATGAGCAGTTCTTC. Its translation is CASSPFTGSSYNEQFF.

The chain combines TRBV19 with TRBJ1-5, with TRBD1 as a possible D gene (5 bases). CDR1 LNHDA and CDR2 SQIVND come from the germline V gene (reference sequence). V was trimmed by 7 bases and J by 2 bases, leaving 15 bases between them. The CDR3 is 15 amino acids. CDR3 in DNA: TGTGCCAGTAAGCCCGACCGGGGGGGCAATCAGCCCCAGCATTTT. Amino acids: CASKPDRGGNQPQHF.

The V gene is TRBV6-5, the J gene TRBJ2-7; 10 nucleotides agree with TRBD2. The V and J ends lost 9 bases and 4 bases, in that order; junction bases with no gene match: 6. The germline V gene has CDR1 MNHEY and CDR2 SVGAGI. This CDR3 has 13 residues. CDR3 sequence (DNA): TGTGCCAGTTCGGTAGCGGGAGGTTACGAGCAGTACTTC. This encodes CASSVAGGYEQYF.

This clone turned up a few times. V usage is TRBV29-1 and J usage is TRBJ2-7; 7 nucleotides agree with TRBD1. The CDR3 loop spans 16 amino acids. Germline CDR1 reads SQVTM; CDR2 reads ANQGSEA. V was clipped by 7 bases and J by 3 bases; unmatched bases: 18. For the CDR3, the DNA is TGCAGCGCTATGGTACCCGGGACAGAGTCCCTCTACGAGCAGTACTTC. Translating it yields CSAMVPGTESLYEQYF.

V is TRBV7-9 and J is TRBJ1-1; possibly TRBD1 for D (5 bases). The germline gives CDR1 SEHNR, CDR2 FQNEAQ (reference sequence). The germline V and J ends were trimmed by 1 base and 4 bases, with 10 bases remaining between them. CDR3 length: 14 residues. The CDR3 DNA sequence: TGTGCCAGCAGCTTAGAAGGCAGGGTCACTGAAGCTTTCTTT. This encodes CASSLEGRVTEAFF. The full variable domain, with the rest looked up from reference TRBV7-9 and TRBJ1-1, is DTGVSQNPRHKITKRGQNVTFRCDPISEHNRLYWYRQTLGQGPEFLTYFQNEAQLEKSRLLSDRFSAERPKGSFSTLEIQRTEQGDSAMYLCASSLEGRVTEAFFGQGTRLTVV.

This clone was observed once. The rearrangement joins TRBV21-1 to TRBJ2-7; TRBD1 reflects the table's D call only, with no check against the DNA. TRBV21-1 is listed as a pseudogene. The CDR3 sequence is 13 residues long. The CDR3 region is CASREQGIHEQYF. The DNA of the CDR3 is TGTGCCAGCCGAGAACAGGGAATCCACGAGCAGTACTTC.

The gene calls are TRBV7-6 and TRBJ2-7; 7 nucleotides match TRBD2. The CDR3 runs to 17 residues. Germline V gene sequence: CDR1 SGHVS, CDR2 FNYEAQ. Unmatched junction bases numbered 9, after V lost 1 base and J lost 0 bases. The CDR3 spells CASSLGWGAGTSYEQYF. The CDR3 bases are TGTGCCAGCAGCTTAGGGTGGGGAGCGGGGACCTCCTACGAGCAGTACTTC.

V usage is TRBV7-2 and J usage is TRBJ1-2; 11 bases map to TRBD1. This CDR3 is 13 amino acids long. The J segment lost 13 bases and the V segment lost 3 bases, leaving 7 bases of the junction unmatched. CDR1 is SGHTA, CDR2 FQGNSA, per germline. The CDR3 loop is CASSLGQGVVSTF. In DNA form, the CDR3 reads TGTGCCAGCAGCTTGGGACAGGGGGTCGTCTCCACCTTC.

This clone was observed a few times. The J gene is TRBJ2-3, the V gene TRBV18; 10 bases line up with TRBD2. CDR3 size: 16 residues. Germline assignment: CDR1 KGHSH and CDR2 LQKENI. V trimming: 1 base; J trimming: 4 bases; junction bases outside the gene matches: 5. Here the CDR3 reads CASSPRASGRADTQYF. In DNA form, the CDR3 reads TGTGCCAGCTCACCACGGGCTAGCGGGAGAGCAGATACGCAGTATTTT.

The rearrangement joins TRBV7-3 to TRBJ2-7; TRBD2 might be the D (5 bases). CDR3 size: 13 residues. The V end was cut by 5 bases, the J end by 1 base, with 9 bases between. The germline V gene has CDR1 SGHTA and CDR2 FQGTGA. The CDR3 is CASSPRGSYEQYF. CDR3 DNA sequence: TGTGCCAGCAGCCCAAGAGGGTCCTACGAGCAGTACTTC.

Only a few counts were recorded for this clone. This chain connects TRBV5-1 to TRBJ2-2; TRBD1 matches at 7 bases. CDR1 and CDR2 from the germline V gene are SGHRS and YFSETQ. There are 15 residues in the CDR3. V trimming: 4 bases; J trimming: 5 bases; junction bases outside the gene matches: 8. The CDR3 loop is CASSGRDSRTGELFF. CDR3 sequence (DNA): TGCGCCAGCAGCGGCCGGGACAGCAGGACCGGGGAGCTGTTTTTT.

This clone has only a few counts. The chain carries TRBV19 and TRBJ1-5; 8 bases map to TRBD1. V shed 3 bases, J shed 3 bases, and the junction held 4 bases outside the gene matches. Germline lookup yields CDR1 LNHDA and CDR2 SQIVND (reference sequence). This CDR3 has 15 residues. This CDR3 reads CASSMQGANNQPQHF. DNA for the CDR3: TGTGCCAGTAGTATGCAGGGGGCAAACAATCAGCCCCAGCATTTT.

This chain links TRBV11-2 with TRBJ2-2; a weak D match, TRBD2 (5 bases). V lost 1 base, J lost 8 bases, and 8 bases lay in between. The CDR3 is made up of 13 amino acids. Germline assignment: CDR1 SGHAT and CDR2 FQNNGV. CDR3 coding DNA: TGTGCCAGCAGCTTAGTCCGGGGTGGGGAGCTGTTTTTT. This codes for CASSLVRGGELFF.

The genes are TRBV18 and TRBJ2-2; D remains ambiguous. The CDR3 contains 14 residues. V lost 3 bases and J 0 bases, leaving 5 bases between the germline ends. Germline-derived CDR1 and CDR2 are KGHSH and LQKENI. As DNA, the CDR3 is TGTGCCAGCTCACCTAATCCGAACACCGGGGAGCTGTTTTTT. Its translation: CASSPNPNTGELFF.

V gene TRBV7-3 combines with J gene TRBJ2-6; 7 bases fit TRBD1. Trimming removed 5 bases from V and 1 base from J; junction bases left unmatched: 5. The CDR3 has 16 residues. In germline, CDR1 is SGHTA, CDR2 FQGTGA. Here the CDR3 DNA reads TGTGCCAGCAGCCGCACCAGGGGGTCTGGGGCCAACGTCCTGACTTTC. Translation gives CASSRTRGSGANVLTF.

The chain carries TRBV27 and TRBJ1-4; D remains unclear. The germline V gene has CDR1 MNHEY and CDR2 SMNVEV (reference sequence). The CDR3 is made up of 14 amino acids. V shed 6 bases and J shed 0 bases, with 8 bases lying between them. The CDR3 DNA follows: TGTGCCAGCAGCTTTAGTGCAACTAATGAAAAACTGTTTTTT. It yields the protein CASSFSATNEKLFF. Full variable domain (missing parts from reference TRBV27 and TRBJ1-4): EAQVTQNPRYLITVTGKKLTVTCSQNMNHEYMSWYRQDPGLGLRQIYYSMNVEVTDKGDVPEGYKVSRKEKRNFPLILESPSPNQTSLYFCASSFSATNEKLFFGSGTQLSVL.

In its sample, this clone was seen once. The chain is built from TRBV21-1 and TRBJ2-1; the DNA was not used to check the table's D call, TRBD2. TRBV21-1 represents a pseudogene. The CDR3 length is 14 residues. CDR3 DNA sequence: TGTGCCAGCAGCAAAGCGCACTACTACAATGAGCAGTTCTTC. It specifies CASSKAHYYNEQFF.

This chain connects TRBV7-9 to TRBJ2-1, with D perhaps TRBD2 (7 bases). The CDR3 has 15 amino acids. Germline CDR1 reads SEHNR; CDR2 reads FQNEAQ (reference sequence). The germline V and J ends were trimmed by 7 bases and 8 bases, with 21 bases remaining between them. CDR3 DNA sequence: TGTGCCAGCACCTTCGGGGGGCCTAGCTTAGATGAGCAGTTCTTC. It translates to CASTFGGPSLDEQFF.

This chain joins TRBV29-1 and TRBJ1-4, with no clear D. The V end lost 7 bases, the J end lost 7 bases, and 13 bases lay between the germline ends. The germline V gene has CDR1 SQVTM and CDR2 ANQGSEA. The CDR3 sequence is 12 residues long. The CDR3 DNA reads as TGCAGCGCGTCGGTAGTCTCTGAAAAACTGTTTTTT. This codes for CSASVVSEKLFF.

The J gene is TRBJ1-1, the V gene TRBV21-1. TRBV21-1 is a pseudogene segment. The CDR3 is made up of 13 amino acids. CDR3 amino acids: CASSKVRGTEAFF. DNA for the CDR3: TGTGCCAGCAGCAAAGTACGGGGCACTGAAGCTTTCTTT.